The 27 T cell receptor beta chains given below trace back to one sample, sequenced in a study of cytomegalovirus exposure and HLA in healthy donors. 13 Jbeta primers and 60 Vbeta primers were used for the PCR. Here immunoSEQ multiplex PCR was the method, and the copy in TCRdb shows in-frame clones only, minus some. The sample consists of some 250,000 clones, roughly 82% of them appearing once. The sample comprised PBMCs. The receptors come from a woman in her 40s in good health and CMV-seropositive.

This chain uses TRBV19 with TRBJ2-7, with a possible D match to TRBD2 (6 bases). The CDR3 is made up of 15 amino acids. Germline V lookup: CDR1 LNHDA, CDR2 SQIVND (reference sequence). V lost 3 bases and J 3 bases, leaving 15 bases between the germline ends. CDR3 loop: CASSIQPTTSYEQYF. DNA for the CDR3: TGTGCCAGTAGTATCCAGCCTACGACTAGCTACGAGCAGTACTTC.

The chain is built from TRBV7-2 and TRBJ2-2, with D unresolved. Between the trimmed V and J ends, which lost 5 bases and 2 bases, there was a span of 15 bases. The germline CDR1 and CDR2 sequences are SGHTA and FQGNSA. The CDR3 has 16 residues. CDR3 sequence: CASSPHSGLNTGELFF. The CDR3 DNA follows: TGTGCCAGCAGCCCGCACAGTGGTCTAAACACCGGGGAGCTGTTTTTT.

The V call is TRBV6-5, the J call TRBJ2-2; D gene unclear. Germline CDR1 MNHEY, CDR2 SVGAGI. This CDR3 spans 15 amino acids. V dropped 3 bases and J dropped 0 bases, with 8 bases sitting between them. The CDR3 here is CASSYRTANTGELFF. CDR3 in DNA: TGTGCCAGCAGTTATAGAACCGCGAACACCGGGGAGCTGTTTTTT.

In this sample, this clone turned up once. V and J are TRBV4-2 and TRBJ1-2; the match to TRBD1 covers 7 bases. CDR3 size: 16 residues. V was clipped by 1 base and J by 0 bases; unmatched bases: 5. Germline lookup yields CDR1 LGHNA and CDR2 YNFKEQ. This chain's CDR3 is CASSQVSGQANYGYTF. For the CDR3, the DNA is TGTGCCAGCAGCCAAGTTTCAGGACAGGCTAACTATGGCTACACCTTC.

This clone was picked up a small number of times. The chain uses TRBV4-1 and TRBJ2-3, with 14 nucleotides matching TRBD2. Germline V gene sequence: CDR1 MGHRA, CDR2 YSYEKL. Trimming cost V 4 bases and J 1 base; bases outside gene matches: 1. This CDR3 region has 16 residues. The CDR3 spells CASSRTSGGRTDTQYF. CDR3 DNA: TGCGCCAGCAGCCGGACTAGCGGGGGGCGCACAGATACGCAGTATTTT.

The rearrangement links TRBV7-9 to TRBJ1-1, with no clear D. CDR3 length: 13 residues. Germline assignment: CDR1 SEHNR and CDR2 FQNEAQ (reference sequence). Trimming shortened V by 2 bases and J by 8 bases, and 12 bases separated the two germline ends. The CDR3 sequence is CASSLRNRNEAFF. The CDR3 region has the DNA TGTGCCAGCAGCTTAAGGAACAGAAACGAAGCTTTCTTT.

The V gene is TRBV7-6, the J gene TRBJ1-5, with TRBD1 matching over 10 bases. Germline assignment: CDR1 SGHVS and CDR2 FNYEAQ. The CDR3 totals 15 residues. V shed 3 bases and J 7 bases; nucleotides not matched to a gene: 6. CDR3 coding DNA: TGTGCCAGCAGCTTTGGACAGGGGGTAGGACAGCCCCAGCATTTT. It translates to CASSFGQGVGQPQHF. Looking up the rest from reference TRBV7-6 and TRBJ1-5 gives the full variable domain: GAGVSQSPRYKVTKRGQDVALRCDPISGHVSLYWYRQALGQGPEFLTYFNYEAQQDKSGLPNDRFSAERPEGSISTLTIQRTEQRDSAMYRCASSFGQGVGQPQHFGDGTRLSIL.

V and J are TRBV4-2 and TRBJ2-1; D may be TRBD2 (6 bases). Looked up from germline, CDR1 is LGHNA and CDR2 is YNFKEQ. The CDR3 is 18 amino acids. The germline V and J ends were trimmed by 2 bases and 0 bases, with 17 bases remaining between them. CDR3 loop: CASSQLPSGLLSYNEQFF. Written as DNA, the CDR3 is TGTGCCAGCAGCCAACTACCAAGCGGACTACTCTCCTACAATGAGCAGTTCTTC.

V gene TRBV7-9 combines with J gene TRBJ2-1, with TRBD1 matching over 9 bases. The germline CDR1 and CDR2 sequences are SEHNR and FQNEAQ (reference sequence). The CDR3 length is 15 residues. With V trimmed by 5 bases and J by 9 bases, 11 bases remained unmatched. The CDR3 is CASSSSGTGIGEQFF. DNA for the CDR3: TGTGCCAGCAGCAGTTCCGGGACAGGGATCGGTGAGCAGTTCTTC. The variable domain in full, completed from reference TRBV7-9 and TRBJ2-1, reads DTGVSQNPRHKITKRGQNVTFRCDPISEHNRLYWYRQTLGQGPEFLTYFQNEAQLEKSRLLSDRFSAERPKGSFSTLEIQRTEQGDSAMYLCASSSSGTGIGEQFFGPGTRLTVL.

This clone was recorded only once. This chain joins TRBV5-8 and TRBJ2-1; D is possibly TRBD2 (6 bases). Germline V gene lookup returns CDR1 SGHTS and CDR2 YDEGEE. This CDR3 spans 16 amino acids. V was cut by 6 bases and J by 0 bases, with 16 bases left in between. CDR3 protein: CASTEEAGSSYNEQFF. The CDR3 DNA reads as TGTGCCAGCACCGAGGAGGCGGGAAGCTCCTACAATGAGCAGTTCTTC.

The chain carries TRBV5-4 and TRBJ2-5; 15 nucleotides agree with TRBD2. The junction had 8 bases not matched to a gene; V was cut back by 5 bases and J by 0 bases. Germline values: CDR1 SGHNT, CDR2 YYREEE (reference sequence). CDR3 length: 18 amino acids. CDR3 loop: CASSPGTSGGNYQETQYF. The CDR3, as DNA: TGTGCCAGCAGTCCCGGGACTAGCGGGGGGAATTACCAAGAGACCCAGTACTTC.

The chain carries TRBV6-5 and TRBJ1-1; a weak D match, TRBD1 (6 bases). CDR3 length: 13 amino acids. V dropped 6 bases and J dropped 4 bases, with 12 bases sitting between them. Germline CDR1 MNHEY, CDR2 SVGAGI. Here the CDR3 reads CASSATGFTEAFF. CDR3 in DNA: TGTGCCAGCAGCGCGACAGGTTTCACTGAAGCTTTCTTT.

This sequence joins TRBV7-9 and TRBJ1-2; 7 bases are a match to TRBD1. This CDR3 comprises 12 residues. Germline CDR1 and CDR2: SEHNR and FQNEAQ (reference sequence). The ends lost 6 bases at V and 8 bases at J; junction bases unmatched: 6. CDR3 sequence (DNA): TGTGCCAGCAGGGAGGGGGCGTTGGGCTACACCTTC. Its translation: CASREGALGYTF.

The chain recombines TRBV4-1 with TRBJ1-5; D gene unclear. V was shortened by 3 bases and J by 0 bases, with 27 bases between the two germline ends. The CDR3 sequence is 21 residues long. The germline V gene has CDR1 MGHRA and CDR2 YSYEKL. The CDR3 DNA reads TGCGCCAGCAGCCATGAGAGTGGCAGAGGAGGGCCCACCGATAGCAATCAGCCCCAGCATTTT. Its translation is CASSHESGRGGPTDSNQPQHF.

The table lists this clone with a count of one. V and J are TRBV13 and TRBJ2-1; 11 positions match TRBD1. J was trimmed by 4 bases and V by 8 bases; bases with no gene match: 10. This CDR3 is built from 16 residues. The germline V gene has CDR1 PRHDT and CDR2 FYEKMQ (reference sequence). Here the CDR3 DNA reads TGTGCCAGCTCCCAAGTGGGGACAGGGGGGTACAATGAGCAGTTCTTC. Its translation is CASSQVGTGGYNEQFF.

The gene calls are TRBV27 and TRBJ2-3; D gene uncertain. V lost 5 bases and J 2 bases, leaving 14 bases between the germline ends. CDR1 is MNHEY, CDR2 SMNVEV, per germline (reference sequence). The CDR3 has 15 residues. The CDR3 DNA sequence: TGTGCCAGCAGTAAACTACTCATACACACAGATACGCAGTATTTT. Translated: CASSKLLIHTDTQYF.

The V and J genes are TRBV4-1 and TRBJ2-2; 9 nucleotides align to TRBD1. Germline V gene lookup returns CDR1 MGHRA and CDR2 YSYEKL. CDR3 length: 15 residues. The V and J ends lost 4 bases and 7 bases, in that order; junction bases with no gene match: 7. CDR3 DNA: TGCGCCAGCAGCCCCGGACAGGGGAGATACGGGGAGCTGTTTTTT. As protein: CASSPGQGRYGELFF.

This CDR3 reads CASSFIAVRTDTQYF. The CDR3 DNA sequence: TGTGCCAGCAGCTTCATCGCGGTCCGCACAGATACGCAGTATTTT. V usage is TRBV7-2 and J usage is TRBJ2-3; D is unresolved. The germline V and J ends were trimmed by 3 bases and 1 base, with 11 bases remaining between them. The CDR3 length is 15 residues. Looked up from germline, CDR1 is SGHTA and CDR2 is FQGNSA. Drawing the rest from reference TRBV7-2 and TRBJ2-3, the complete variable domain is GAGVSQSPSNKVTEKGKDVELRCDPISGHTALYWYRQSLGQGLEFLIYFQGNSAPDKSGLPSDRFSAERTGGSVSTLTIQRTQQEDSAVYLCASSFIAVRTDTQYFGPGTRLTVL.

V gene TRBV2 combines with J gene TRBJ1-2; TRBD1 aligns across 8 bases. V gave up 7 bases and J gave up 3 bases; unmatched junction bases: 7. The CDR3 loop spans 14 amino acids. Germline V gene data show CDR1 as SNHLY and CDR2 as FYNNEI. CDR3 nucleotides: TGTGCCAGCAACCTGGACAGGGAGCACTATGGCTACACCTTC. Protein: CASNLDREHYGYTF.

This clone was seen a handful of times. The rearrangement joins TRBV7-9 to TRBJ1-2, with D perhaps matching TRBD1 (6 bases). V was pared by 5 bases and J by 2 bases, with 12 bases between. The CDR3 is made up of 14 amino acids. Germline V gene lookup returns CDR1 SEHNR and CDR2 FQNEAQ (reference sequence). The CDR3 DNA follows: TGTGCCAGCAGCCCGGGGGGGCAGAACTATGGCTACACCTTC. It yields the protein CASSPGGQNYGYTF.

The J gene is TRBJ1-1, the V gene TRBV9, with TRBD1 matching over 10 bases. Germline CDR1 reads SGDLS; CDR2 reads YYNGEE. The V segment lost 4 bases and the J segment 6 bases; nucleotides outside the gene matches: 9. This CDR3 comprises 15 residues. CDR3 coding DNA: TGTGCCAGCAGCCATGAGGGACAGGGGAGCGCTGAAGCTTTCTTT. Translating it yields CASSHEGQGSAEAFF. Full variable domain (remainder filled in from reference TRBV9 and TRBJ1-1): DSGVTQTPKHLITATGQRVTLRCSPRSGDLSVYWYQQSLDQGLQFLIQYYNGEERAKGNILERFSAQQFPDLHSELNLSSLELGDSALYFCASSHEGQGSAEAFFGQGTRLTVV.

The sample holds a few counts of this clone. The chain joins TRBV7-3 to TRBJ2-5, with D tentatively TRBD1 (6 bases). Germline values: CDR1 SGHTA, CDR2 FQGTGA. V lost 5 bases and J lost 5, with 18 bases in between. The CDR3 runs 15 residues. CDR3 amino acids: CASSLRTGKRETQYF. The CDR3 nucleotides read TGTGCCAGCAGCCTTCGTACAGGGAAGCGGGAGACCCAGTACTTC.

The chain links TRBV27 to TRBJ1-5, with 7 bases lining up with TRBD1. Germline V CDR1 and CDR2: MNHEY, SMNVEV (reference sequence). The CDR3 is made up of 17 amino acids. V gave up 2 bases and J gave up 0 bases; unmatched junction bases: 7. The DNA for the CDR3 is TGTGCCAGCAGTTTACGGGGCAGGGGGTATAGCAATCAGCCCCAGCATTTT. Its translation: CASSLRGRGYSNQPQHF.

The rearrangement joins TRBV27 to TRBJ1-5, with a tentative D call TRBD1 (5 bases). The CDR3 is 15 residues long. Trimming pared 2 bases from V and 7 bases from J, leaving 15 bases between. Germline V gives CDR1 MNHEY, CDR2 SMNVEV (reference sequence). The CDR3: CASSLSGQGRQPQHF. The CDR3 DNA follows: TGTGCCAGCAGTTTAAGTGGGCAGGGAAGACAGCCCCAGCATTTT.

The J gene is TRBJ2-6, the V gene TRBV28, with TRBD1 as a possible D gene (5 bases). The CDR3 is made up of 15 amino acids. The V and J ends lost 6 bases and 0 bases respectively, with 9 bases between them. Germline values: CDR1 MDHEN, CDR2 SYDVKM. This CDR3 is CASRPQGSGANVLTF. The DNA for the CDR3 is TGTGCCAGCAGACCCCAGGGCTCTGGGGCCAACGTCCTGACTTTC.

The gene calls are TRBV2 and TRBJ2-3; 15 nucleotides line up with TRBD2. The CDR3 is 16 residues long. Germline loops: CDR1 SNHLY, CDR2 FYNNEI. The V gene end was trimmed by 6 bases and the J gene end by 7 bases; junction bases not matched to a gene: 8. CDR3 protein: CASSGGLAGGPNTQYF. Written as DNA, the CDR3 is TGTGCCAGCAGCGGTGGACTAGCGGGAGGGCCAAATACGCAGTATTTT.

The chain carries TRBV29-1 and TRBJ1-2, with TRBD1 matching over 12 bases. The CDR3 has 12 amino acids. The V gene end was trimmed by 6 bases and the J gene end by 6 bases; junction bases not matched to a gene: 2. CDR1 and CDR2 from the germline V gene are SQVTM and ANQGSEA. The CDR3 is CSVGQGANGYTF. Here the CDR3 DNA reads TGCAGCGTGGGACAGGGGGCTAATGGCTACACCTTC.